This TCR beta chain came from a study of blood T cell repertoires in COVID-19. The CDR3 is 13 residues long. Germline lookup yields CDR1 LNHNV and CDR2 YYDKDF (reference sequence). Trimming left V 5 bases short and J 3 bases short, with 9 bases between. TCRdb keeps only in-frame clones here, not all; method: immunoSEQ multiplex PCR. The sample includes roughly 79,000 clones, roughly 89% seen only once; the top ten take approximately 4.4%. In its sample, this clone was seen once. This clonotype was sampled from a man aged 50 to 59 with active COVID-19. Sequenced sample: peripheral blood. The chain employs TRBV15 and TRBJ2-3, with a weak D call TRBD1 (6 bases). CDR3 in DNA: TGTGCCACCAGCGGGGGCCCGACAGATACGCAGTATTTT. Translating it yields CATSGGPTDTQYF.